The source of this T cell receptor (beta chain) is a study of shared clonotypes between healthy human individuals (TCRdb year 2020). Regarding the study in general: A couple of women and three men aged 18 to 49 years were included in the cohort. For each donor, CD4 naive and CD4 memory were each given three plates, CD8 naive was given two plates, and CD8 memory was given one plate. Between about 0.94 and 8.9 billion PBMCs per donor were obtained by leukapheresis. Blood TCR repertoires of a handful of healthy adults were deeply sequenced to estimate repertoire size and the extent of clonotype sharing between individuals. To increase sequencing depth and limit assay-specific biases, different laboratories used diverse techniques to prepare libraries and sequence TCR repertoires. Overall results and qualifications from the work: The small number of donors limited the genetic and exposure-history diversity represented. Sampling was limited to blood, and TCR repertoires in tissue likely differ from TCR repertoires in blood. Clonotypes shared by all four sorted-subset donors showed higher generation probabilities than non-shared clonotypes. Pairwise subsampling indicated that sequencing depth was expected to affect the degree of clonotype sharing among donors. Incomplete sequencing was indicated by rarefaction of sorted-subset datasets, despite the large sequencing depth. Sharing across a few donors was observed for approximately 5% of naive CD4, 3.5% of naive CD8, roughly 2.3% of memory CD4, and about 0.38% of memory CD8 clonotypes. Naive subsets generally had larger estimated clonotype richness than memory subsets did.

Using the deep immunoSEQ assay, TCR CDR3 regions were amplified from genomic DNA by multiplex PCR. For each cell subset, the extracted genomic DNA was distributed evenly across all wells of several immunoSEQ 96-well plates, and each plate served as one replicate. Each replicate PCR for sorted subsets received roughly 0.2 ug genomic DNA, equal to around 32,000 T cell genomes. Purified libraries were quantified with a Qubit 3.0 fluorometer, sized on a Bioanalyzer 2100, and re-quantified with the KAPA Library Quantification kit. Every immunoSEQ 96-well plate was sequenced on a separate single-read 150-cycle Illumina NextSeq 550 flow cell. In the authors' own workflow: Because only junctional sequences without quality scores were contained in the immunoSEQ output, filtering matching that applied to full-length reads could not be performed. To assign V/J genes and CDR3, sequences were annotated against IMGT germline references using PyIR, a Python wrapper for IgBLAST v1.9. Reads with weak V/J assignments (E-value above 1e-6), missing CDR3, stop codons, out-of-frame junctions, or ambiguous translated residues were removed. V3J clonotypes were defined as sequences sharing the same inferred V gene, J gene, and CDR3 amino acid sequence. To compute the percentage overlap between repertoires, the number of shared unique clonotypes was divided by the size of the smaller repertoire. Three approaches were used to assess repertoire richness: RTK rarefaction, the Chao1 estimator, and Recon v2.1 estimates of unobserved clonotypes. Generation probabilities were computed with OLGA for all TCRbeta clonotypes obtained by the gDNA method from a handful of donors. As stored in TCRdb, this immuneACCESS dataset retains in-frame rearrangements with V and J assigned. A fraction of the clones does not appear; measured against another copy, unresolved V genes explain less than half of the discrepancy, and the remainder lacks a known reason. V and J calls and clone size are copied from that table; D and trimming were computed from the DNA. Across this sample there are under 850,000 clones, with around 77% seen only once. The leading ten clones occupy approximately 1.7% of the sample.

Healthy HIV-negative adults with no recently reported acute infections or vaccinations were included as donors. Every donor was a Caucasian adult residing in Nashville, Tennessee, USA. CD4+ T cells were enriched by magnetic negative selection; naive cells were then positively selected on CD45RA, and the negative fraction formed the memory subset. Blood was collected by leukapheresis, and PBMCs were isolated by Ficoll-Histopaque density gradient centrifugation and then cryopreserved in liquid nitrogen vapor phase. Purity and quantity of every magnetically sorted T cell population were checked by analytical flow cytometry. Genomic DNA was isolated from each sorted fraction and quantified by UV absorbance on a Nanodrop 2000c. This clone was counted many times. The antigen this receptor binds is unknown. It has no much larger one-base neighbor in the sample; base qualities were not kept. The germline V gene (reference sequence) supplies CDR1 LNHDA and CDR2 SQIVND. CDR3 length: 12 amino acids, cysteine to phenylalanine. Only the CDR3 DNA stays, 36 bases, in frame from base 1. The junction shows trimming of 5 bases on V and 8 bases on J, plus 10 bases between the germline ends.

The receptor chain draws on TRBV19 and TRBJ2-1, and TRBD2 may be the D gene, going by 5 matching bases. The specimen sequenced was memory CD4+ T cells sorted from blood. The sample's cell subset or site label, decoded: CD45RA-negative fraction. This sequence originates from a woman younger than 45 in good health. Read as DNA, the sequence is TGTGCCAGTAGTCCCGGGGTTGATGAGCAGTTCTTC. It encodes CASSPGVDEQFF.